This TCR beta chain was identified in a study of human CD4 T cells and Enterobacteriaceae (dated by TCRdb to the early 2020s). V is cut by 5 bases and J by 1 base, and the space between the germline ends is 11 bases. Taken from the germline V gene, the CDR1 and CDR2 loops are SGHTA and FQGTGA. Measured from the cysteine to the phenylalanine, the CDR3 is 14 residues long. Just CDR3 DNA is preserved here, 42 bases in frame from base 1. Memory CD4+ T cells, defined as all CD4+ cells other than CD45RA+CCR7+CD95- naive cells, were FACS-sorted on a FACSAria III to a purity of over 95%. Blood from healthy donors was obtained from blood donation centers in Switzerland. Positive selection with CD4 and CD14 magnetic microbeads was used to enrich total CD4+ T cells and monocytes. Before sorting, CD8+, CD14+, CD16+, CD56+, CD19+ and CD25-bright cells were excluded. To assess in vivo expansion of bacteria-reactive clonotypes, total memory CD4+ T cells from two blood donors were sequenced directly ex vivo. Isolation of peripheral blood mononuclear cells from donor blood was performed with Ficoll-Paque Plus.

General findings and caveats noted by the study authors: In ex vivo samples, clonotypes with broad cross-reactivity seemed more expanded than specific clonotypes, as 11 of 19 and about 60% of the roughly 35 fell within the top 5%. The reactivity of ex vivo clonotypes was inferred solely through the matching of nucleotide sequences to CFSE-low cultures from the same donors.

The ex vivo total memory CD4+ samples were sequenced at deep level, which gave a detection sensitivity of one cell in 200,000. The QIAamp DNA Micro Kit was used to extract genomic DNA from cell pellets, and spectrophotometry was used to check the DNA quantity and purity. TCR Vbeta CDR3 regions were amplified with the immunoSEQ multiplex PCR assay. The amplicons were sequenced on the Illumina HiSeq platform. Each retrieved sequence was 87 nucleotides long and included the CDR3 region. Turning to the authors' computational methods: A clonotype was defined as a unique productive TCR Vbeta nucleotide sequence and was quantified by productive template frequency from ImmunoSEQ Analyzer V3.0. Expanded clonotypes were defined using a threshold set at the top 5th percentile of each repertoire ranked by frequency. The R package fossil was used to compute repertoire overlap as Chao-Jaccard, and the R package MASS was used to visualize the overlap by nonmetric multidimensional scaling. The table was pulled from immuneACCESS by TCRdb, which kept in-frame rearrangements only. Such tables lose some clones; where checked, under half of the loss comes from unresolved V genes, and the rest has no known cause. V, J and clone size are those of that table, while D and trimming were read from the DNA. A total of some 30,000 clones appear in this sample, approximately 84% of them only once. The ten largest clones capture approximately 1.5% of the sample.

Details on this clone: Its antigen has not been determined. The input lacks base qualities; no much larger clone sits a single base away.

The clonotype originates from a human donor in good health. Input material: memory CD4+ T cells from blood. This specimen's cell subset or site label, per the study, means: total memory CD4 T cells sorted directly ex vivo, unstimulated. The chain was built from TRBV7-3 and TRBJ1-1; tentative D gene TRBD1, with 5 bases matching. The DNA sequence is TGTGCCAGCAGCCCCTCCGGGACGAACACTGAAGCTTTCTTT. It codes for CASSPSGTNTEAFF.